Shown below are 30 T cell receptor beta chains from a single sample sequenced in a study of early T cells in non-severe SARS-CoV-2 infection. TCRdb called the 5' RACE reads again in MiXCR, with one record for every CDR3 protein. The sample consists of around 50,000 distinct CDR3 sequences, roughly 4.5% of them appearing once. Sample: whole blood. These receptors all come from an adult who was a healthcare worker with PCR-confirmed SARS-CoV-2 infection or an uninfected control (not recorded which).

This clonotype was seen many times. CDR3 residues: CASRLTTDYGYTF. In DNA, the CDR3 is TGTGCCAGCAGGTTAACGACGGACTATGGCTACACCTTC. The V gene is TRBV7-8, the J gene TRBJ1-2; unclear D gene. CDR1 SGHVS and CDR2 FQNEAQ come from the germline V gene. The CDR3 consists of 13 residues. Trimming removed 6 bases at V and 3 bases at J, with 11 bases between.

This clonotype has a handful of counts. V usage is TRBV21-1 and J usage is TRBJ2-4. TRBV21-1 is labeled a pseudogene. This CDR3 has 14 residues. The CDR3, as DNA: TGTGCCAGCAGCAAGCCACGAAGCAAAAACATTCAGTACTTC. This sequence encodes CASSKPRSKNIQYF.

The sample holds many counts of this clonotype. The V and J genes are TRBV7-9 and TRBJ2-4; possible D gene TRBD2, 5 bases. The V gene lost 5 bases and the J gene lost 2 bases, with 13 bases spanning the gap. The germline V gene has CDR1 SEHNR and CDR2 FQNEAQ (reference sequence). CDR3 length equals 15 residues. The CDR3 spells CASSQLTSPKNIQYF. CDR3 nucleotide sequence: TGTGCCAGCAGCCAACTCACTAGTCCCAAAAACATTCAGTACTTC.

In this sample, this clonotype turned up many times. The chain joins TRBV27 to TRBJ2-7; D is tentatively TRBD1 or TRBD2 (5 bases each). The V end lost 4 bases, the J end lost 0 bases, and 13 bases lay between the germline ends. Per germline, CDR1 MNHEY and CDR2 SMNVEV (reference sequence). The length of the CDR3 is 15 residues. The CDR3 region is CASSWGGGLSYEQYF. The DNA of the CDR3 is TGTGCCAGCAGTTGGGGTGGGGGTCTCTCCTACGAGCAGTACTTC.

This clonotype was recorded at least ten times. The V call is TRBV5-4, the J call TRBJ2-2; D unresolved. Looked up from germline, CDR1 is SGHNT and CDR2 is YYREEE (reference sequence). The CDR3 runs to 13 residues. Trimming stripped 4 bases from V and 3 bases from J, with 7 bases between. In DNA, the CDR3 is TGTGCCAGCAGCAGAGATCACACCGGGGAGCTGTTTTTT. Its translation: CASSRDHTGELFF.

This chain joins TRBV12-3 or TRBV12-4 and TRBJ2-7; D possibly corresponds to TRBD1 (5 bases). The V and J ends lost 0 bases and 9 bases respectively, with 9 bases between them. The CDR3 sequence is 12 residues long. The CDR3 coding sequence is TGTGCCAGCAGTTTAGCCGCAGGGTTGCAGTACTTC. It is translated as CASSLAAGLQYF.

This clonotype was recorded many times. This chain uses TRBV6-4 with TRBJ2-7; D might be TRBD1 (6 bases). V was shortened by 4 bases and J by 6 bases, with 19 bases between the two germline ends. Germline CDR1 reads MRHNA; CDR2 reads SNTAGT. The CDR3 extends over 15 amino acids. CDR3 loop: CASSAPPQGWFEQYF. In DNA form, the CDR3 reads TGTGCCAGCAGTGCCCCCCCCCAGGGGTGGTTCGAGCAGTACTTC.

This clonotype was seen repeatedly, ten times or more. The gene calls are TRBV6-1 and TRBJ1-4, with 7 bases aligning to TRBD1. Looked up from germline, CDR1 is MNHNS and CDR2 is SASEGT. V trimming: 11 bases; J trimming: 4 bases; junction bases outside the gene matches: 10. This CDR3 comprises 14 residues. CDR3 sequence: CAGGQENFNEKLFF. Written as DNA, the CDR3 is TGTGCCGGCGGACAGGAGAACTTTAATGAAAAACTGTTTTTT.

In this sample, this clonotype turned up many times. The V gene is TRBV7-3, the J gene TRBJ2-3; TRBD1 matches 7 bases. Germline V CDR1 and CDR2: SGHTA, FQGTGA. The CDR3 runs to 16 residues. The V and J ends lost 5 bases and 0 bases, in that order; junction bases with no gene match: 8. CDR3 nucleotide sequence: TGTGCCAGCAGCGTCTCGGGACAGACTAGCACAGATACGCAGTATTTT. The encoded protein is CASSVSGQTSTDTQYF.

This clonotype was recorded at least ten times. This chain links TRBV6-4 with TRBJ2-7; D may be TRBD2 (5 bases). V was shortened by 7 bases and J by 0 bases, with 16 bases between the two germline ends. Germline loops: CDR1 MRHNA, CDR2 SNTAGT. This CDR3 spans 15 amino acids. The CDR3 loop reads CASIRSEVFSYEQYF. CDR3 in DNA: TGTGCCAGCATCCGATCGGAGGTTTTCTCCTACGAGCAGTACTTC.

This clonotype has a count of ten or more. For the CDR3, the DNA is TGTGCCAGCACCCTTACCGATAGCAATCAGCCCCAGCATTTT. Residues: CASTLTDSNQPQHF. The chain joins TRBV4-2 to TRBJ1-5; D gene unclear. This CDR3 is built from 14 residues. The V end was cut by 7 bases, the J end by 0 bases, with 10 bases between. CDR1 is LGHNA, CDR2 YNFKEQ, per germline.

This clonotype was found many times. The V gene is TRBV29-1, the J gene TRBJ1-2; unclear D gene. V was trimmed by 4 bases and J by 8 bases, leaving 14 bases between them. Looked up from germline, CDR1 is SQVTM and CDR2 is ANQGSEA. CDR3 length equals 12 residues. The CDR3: CSVGGAAGGYTF. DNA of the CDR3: TGCAGCGTTGGAGGTGCCGCCGGCGGCTACACCTTC.

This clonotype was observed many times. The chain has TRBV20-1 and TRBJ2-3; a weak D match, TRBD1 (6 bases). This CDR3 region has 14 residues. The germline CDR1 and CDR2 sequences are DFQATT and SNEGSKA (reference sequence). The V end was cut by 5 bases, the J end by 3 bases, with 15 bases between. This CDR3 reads CSAEPGQGTDTQYF. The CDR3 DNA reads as TGCAGTGCTGAACCGGGCCAGGGGACAGATACGCAGTATTTT.

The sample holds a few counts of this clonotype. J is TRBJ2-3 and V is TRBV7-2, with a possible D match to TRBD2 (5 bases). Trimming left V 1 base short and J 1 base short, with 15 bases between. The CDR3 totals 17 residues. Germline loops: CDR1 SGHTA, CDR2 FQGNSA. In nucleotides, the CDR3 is TGTGCCAGCAGCTTAGTTTTCGGGGTACGGGGCACAGATACGCAGTATTTT. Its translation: CASSLVFGVRGTDTQYF.

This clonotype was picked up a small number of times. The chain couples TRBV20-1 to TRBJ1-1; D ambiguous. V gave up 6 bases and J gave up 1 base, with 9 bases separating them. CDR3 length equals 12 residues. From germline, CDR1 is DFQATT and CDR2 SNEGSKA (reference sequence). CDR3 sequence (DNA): TGCAGTGCCGATAGCCGGAACACTGAAGCTTTCTTT. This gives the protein CSADSRNTEAFF.

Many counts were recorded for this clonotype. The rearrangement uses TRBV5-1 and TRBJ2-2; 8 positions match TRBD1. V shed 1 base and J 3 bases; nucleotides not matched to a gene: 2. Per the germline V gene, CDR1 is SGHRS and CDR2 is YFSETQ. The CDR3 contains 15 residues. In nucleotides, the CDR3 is TGCGCCAGCAGCTTGACAGGGGGATACACCGGGGAGCTGTTTTTT. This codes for CASSLTGGYTGELFF. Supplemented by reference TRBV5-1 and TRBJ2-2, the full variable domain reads KAGVTQTPRYLIKTRGQQVTLSCSPISGHRSVSWYQQTPGQGLQFLFEYFSETQRNKGNFPGRFSGRQFSNSRSEMNVSTLELGDSALYLCASSLTGGYTGELFFGEGSRLTVL.

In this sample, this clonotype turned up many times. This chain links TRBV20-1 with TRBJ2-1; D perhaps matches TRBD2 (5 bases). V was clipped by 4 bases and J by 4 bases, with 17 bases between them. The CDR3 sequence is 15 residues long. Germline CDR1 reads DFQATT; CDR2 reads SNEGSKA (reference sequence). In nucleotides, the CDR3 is TGCAGTGCTAAATTGGGGAGAGATCCATACAATGAGCAGTTCTTC. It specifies CSAKLGRDPYNEQFF.

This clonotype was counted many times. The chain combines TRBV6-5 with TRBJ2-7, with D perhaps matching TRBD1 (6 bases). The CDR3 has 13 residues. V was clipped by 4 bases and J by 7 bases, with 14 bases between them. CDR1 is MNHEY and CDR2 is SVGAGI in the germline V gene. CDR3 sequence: CASSSTGTGEQYF. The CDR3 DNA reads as TGTGCCAGCAGTTCGACAGGTACGGGGGAGCAGTACTTC.

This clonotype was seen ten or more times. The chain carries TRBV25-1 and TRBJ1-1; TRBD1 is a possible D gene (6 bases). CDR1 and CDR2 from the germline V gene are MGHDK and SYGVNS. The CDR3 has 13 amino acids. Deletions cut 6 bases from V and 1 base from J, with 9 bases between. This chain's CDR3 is CASSPQGNTEAFF. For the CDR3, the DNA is TGTGCCAGCAGCCCACAGGGGAACACTGAAGCTTTCTTT.

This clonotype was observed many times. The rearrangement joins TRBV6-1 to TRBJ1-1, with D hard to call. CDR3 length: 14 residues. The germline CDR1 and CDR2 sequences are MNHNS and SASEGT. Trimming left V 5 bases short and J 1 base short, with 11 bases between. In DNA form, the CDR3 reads TGTGCCAGCAGTCGAACCGTCTCGAACACTGAAGCTTTCTTT. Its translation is CASSRTVSNTEAFF.

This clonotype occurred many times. The CDR3 here is CSASTGGTGELFF. The DNA for the CDR3 is TGCAGTGCTAGTACAGGGGGCACCGGGGAGCTGTTTTTT. This chain joins TRBV20-1 and TRBJ2-2, with 8 nucleotides matching TRBD1. CDR3 length equals 13 residues. V lost 3 bases to trimming and J lost 4 bases; unmatched junction nucleotides: 1. Germline values: CDR1 DFQATT, CDR2 SNEGSKA (reference sequence).

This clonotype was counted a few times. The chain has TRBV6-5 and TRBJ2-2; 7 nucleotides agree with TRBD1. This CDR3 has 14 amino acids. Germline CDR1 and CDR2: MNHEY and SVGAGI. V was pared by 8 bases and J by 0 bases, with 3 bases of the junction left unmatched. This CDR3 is CASYDRANTGELFF. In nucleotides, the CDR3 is TGTGCCAGCTACGACAGGGCGAACACCGGGGAGCTGTTTTTT.

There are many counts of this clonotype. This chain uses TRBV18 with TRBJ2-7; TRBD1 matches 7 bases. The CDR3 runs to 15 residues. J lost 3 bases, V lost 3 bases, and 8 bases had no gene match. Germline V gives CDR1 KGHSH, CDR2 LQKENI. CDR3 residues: CASSPRQGGNYEQYF. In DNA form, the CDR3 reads TGTGCCAGCTCACCCCGACAGGGCGGTAACTACGAGCAGTACTTC.

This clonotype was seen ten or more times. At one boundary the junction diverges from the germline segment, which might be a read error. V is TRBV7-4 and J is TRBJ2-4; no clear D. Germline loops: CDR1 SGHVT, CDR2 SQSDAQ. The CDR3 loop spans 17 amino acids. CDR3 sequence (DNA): TGTGCCAGCAGCTTGGGCAGGTTGCTGTCCGAGCCCAAGAAACCCAGCTTC. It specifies CASSLGRLLSEPKKPSF.

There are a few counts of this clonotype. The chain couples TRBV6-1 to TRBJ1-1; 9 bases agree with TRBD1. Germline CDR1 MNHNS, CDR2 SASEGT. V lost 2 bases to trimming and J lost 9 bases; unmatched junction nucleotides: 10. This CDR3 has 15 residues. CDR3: CASSETPGQGLKAFF. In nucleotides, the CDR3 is TGTGCCAGCAGTGAAACACCGGGACAGGGTTTAAAAGCTTTCTTT.

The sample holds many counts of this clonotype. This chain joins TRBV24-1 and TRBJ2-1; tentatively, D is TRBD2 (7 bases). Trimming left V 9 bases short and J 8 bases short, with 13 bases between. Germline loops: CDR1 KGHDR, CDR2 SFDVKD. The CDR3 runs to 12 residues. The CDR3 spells CATRGAPDEQFF. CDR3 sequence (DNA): TGTGCCACCCGGGGGGCCCCCGATGAGCAGTTCTTC.

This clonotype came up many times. The chain's CDR3 is CASSLNEGAGVYNEQFF. CDR3 nucleotide sequence: TGTGCCAGCAGCTTAAATGAGGGAGCGGGGGTATACAATGAGCAGTTCTTC. V is TRBV7-9 and J is TRBJ2-1; 8 nucleotides agree with TRBD2. The CDR3 contains 17 residues. Germline V gene data show CDR1 as SEHNR and CDR2 as FQNEAQ (reference sequence). The V and J ends lost 2 bases and 4 bases, in that order; junction bases with no gene match: 10.

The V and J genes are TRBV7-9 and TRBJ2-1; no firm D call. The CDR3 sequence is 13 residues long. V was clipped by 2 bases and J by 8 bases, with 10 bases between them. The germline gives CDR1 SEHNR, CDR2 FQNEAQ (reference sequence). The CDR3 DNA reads TGTGCCAGCAGCTTATCAAGCGCTCATGAGCAGTTCTTC. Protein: CASSLSSAHEQFF.

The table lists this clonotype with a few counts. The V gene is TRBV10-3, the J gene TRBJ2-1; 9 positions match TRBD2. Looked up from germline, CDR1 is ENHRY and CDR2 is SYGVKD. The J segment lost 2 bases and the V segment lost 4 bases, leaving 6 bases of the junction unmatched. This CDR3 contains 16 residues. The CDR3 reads CAISASLAGAYNEQFF. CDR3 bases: TGTGCCATCAGTGCGTCGTTAGCGGGAGCCTACAATGAGCAGTTCTTC.

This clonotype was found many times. CDR3 in DNA: TGTGCCAGCAGACAGACAGGGGGCGCGGAAAAACTGTTTTTT. Amino acid sequence: CASRQTGGAEKLFF. The chain is built from TRBV3-1 and TRBJ1-4; 10 bases agree with TRBD1. The V gene's germline CDR1 is LGHDT and CDR2 YNNKEL (reference sequence). The CDR3 contains 14 residues. V dropped 6 bases and J dropped 8; count of bases not matched to a gene: 6.